Below, 7 T cell receptor beta chains from the same sample are listed, as sequenced in a study of shared T cell receptors in the human thymus (dated by TCRdb to the early 2020s). Library method: the immunoSEQ multiplex PCR assay. Drawn from immuneACCESS, this table holds only the in-frame rearrangements with V and J called that TCRdb kept. Clones are partly lost; checked studies trace under half to an unresolved V gene and leave the rest unexplained. The sample profile shows about 730,000 clones; approximately 85% of them were found once. The ten largest clones take up over 0.008% of the sample. In addition, the sample was reused for a study of human thymus T cells.

Sequenced: thymocytes. All receptors derive from a girl under three years old with a congenital heart defect. Donor details come from another sample of the same person, matched by shared clones.

The chain uses TRBV11-2 and TRBJ1-2; D is uncertain. CDR1 is SGHAT and CDR2 is FQNNGV in the germline V gene. Between the trimmed V and J ends, which lost 0 bases and 0 bases, there was a span of 20 bases. This CDR3 region has 19 residues. As DNA, the CDR3 is TGTGCCAGCAGCTTAGACGGCAGGTCCCTCCTATTAGCTAACTATGGCTACACCTTC. Amino acid sequence: CASSLDGRSLLLANYGYTF.

The chain employs TRBV12-5 and TRBJ2-7, with D perhaps matching TRBD1 (5 bases). The V end lost 4 bases, the J end lost 1 base, and 8 bases lay between the germline ends. Germline V gene sequence: CDR1 LGHNT, CDR2 FRNRAP. This CDR3 is 13 amino acids long. The CDR3 spells CASGYDSSYEQYF. In nucleotides, the CDR3 is TGTGCTAGTGGTTACGACAGTTCCTACGAGCAGTACTTC.

V usage is TRBV6-5 and J usage is TRBJ2-3, with 8 bases fitting TRBD2. Germline V gene sequence: CDR1 MNHEY, CDR2 SVGAGI. Unmatched junction bases numbered 6, after V lost 7 bases and J lost 3 bases. The CDR3 has 14 amino acids. CDR3 protein: CASIPGGPTDTQYF. CDR3 DNA: TGTGCCAGCATTCCGGGGGGGCCGACAGATACGCAGTATTTT.

V gene TRBV6-5 combines with J gene TRBJ2-1, with 10 bases lining up with TRBD2. The CDR3 runs 15 residues. The ends lost 8 bases at V and 4 bases at J; junction bases unmatched: 8. Germline loops: CDR1 MNHEY, CDR2 SVGAGI. The CDR3 DNA follows: TGTGCCAGCGGAGGAGCGGGGGGGAAGTACAATGAGCAGTTCTTC. Amino acids: CASGGAGGKYNEQFF.

The chain joins TRBV9 to TRBJ2-1; 11 bases line up with TRBD2. V shed 0 bases and J 1 base; nucleotides not matched to a gene: 3. CDR1 and CDR2 from the germline V gene are SGDLS and YYNGEE. This CDR3 region has 17 residues. This CDR3 reads CASSVGRLAGSYNEQFF. CDR3 DNA sequence: TGTGCCAGCAGCGTAGGGAGACTAGCGGGGTCCTACAATGAGCAGTTCTTC.

This chain links TRBV5-6 with TRBJ2-2; 14 bases are shared with TRBD2. The V gene end was trimmed by 1 base and the J gene end by 0 bases; junction bases not matched to a gene: 5. Germline CDR1 is SGHDT and CDR2 is YYEEEE. There are 19 residues in the CDR3. This CDR3 reads CASSLRGLAGAANTGELFF. The CDR3 DNA is TGTGCCAGCAGCTTGCGGGGACTAGCGGGGGCCGCGAACACCGGGGAGCTGTTTTTT.

The V and J genes are TRBV5-1 and TRBJ1-2, with TRBD1 matching over 11 bases. The CDR3 loop spans 13 amino acids. Trimming took 4 bases from V and 7 from J; bases not matched to a gene: 3. Germline V gene data show CDR1 as SGHRS and CDR2 as YFSETQ. CDR3 sequence: CASSGQGAGGYTF. In nucleotides, the CDR3 is TGCGCCAGCAGCGGACAGGGGGCTGGTGGCTACACCTTC.